The text below deals with one TCR beta chain. As yet, its antigen is unknown. V gave up 2 bases and J gave up 7 bases, with 8 bases separating them. The CDR3 sequence is 12 residues long. Per germline, CDR1 KGHSH and CDR2 LQKENI. This specimen belongs to a study of graft-versus-host responses after intestinal transplantation. General observations from the study: Levels of circulating GvH clones at their peak were associated with early post-transplant HvG declines. Recipient marrow held GvH clones, some first seen in ileum or blood.

Repertoires were generated with immunoSEQ multiplex PCR, while TCRdb's copy carries only in-frame clones and drops some. This sample yields around 30,000 clones, of which around nine tenths are seen a single time; under 14% belongs to the top ten. The chain recombines TRBV18 with TRBJ1-1; D perhaps matches TRBD1 (5 bases). The TCR sequence derives from a human patient who received an intestinal transplant, so some T cells may come from the graft donor. The starting material was PBMCs, obtained around 62 weeks after intestinal transplantation. CDR3 coding DNA: TGTGCCAGCTCACCAAGGGGAGGTGAAGCTTTCTTT. Protein: CASSPRGGEAFF.